The next 5 T cell receptor beta chains were all read from a single sample in a study of T cells in localized non-small cell lung cancer. Clones were read by immunoSEQ multiplex PCR, and TCRdb kept only the in-frame ones, dropping some. The sample consists of 5,000 to 6,500 clones, more than 25% of them appearing once. Source: lung tumor tissue, taken before any cancer treatment. The receptors shown here come from a female donor of 60 years or more with stage I lung adenocarcinoma.

The V and J genes are TRBV11-3 and TRBJ2-6; a weak D match, TRBD1 (5 bases). V dropped 2 bases and J dropped 0 bases, with 14 bases sitting between them. The CDR3 length is 18 residues. The V gene's germline CDR1 is SGHNT and CDR2 YENEEA. CDR3 nucleotides: TGTGCCAGCAGCTTAACGATCAGGGTACACTCTGGGGCCAACGTCCTGACTTTC. Translated, it gives CASSLTIRVHSGANVLTF.

Relative to its sample, this clone is medium-sized (0.01 to 0.1%). This chain links TRBV11-3 with TRBJ2-5, with 8 nucleotides matching TRBD1. Losses at the gene ends were 5 bases for V and 5 bases for J; bases not matched to a gene: 10. This CDR3 comprises 15 residues. In germline, CDR1 is SGHNT, CDR2 YENEEA. The CDR3 sequence is CASSIRTGTGETQYF. The CDR3 bases are TGTGCCAGCAGCATACGGACAGGGACCGGGGAGACCCAGTACTTC.

The V call is TRBV19, the J call TRBJ2-1, with D possibly matching TRBD2 (6 bases). Germline V gene lookup returns CDR1 LNHDA and CDR2 SQIVND (reference sequence). The CDR3 length is 16 residues. The V end lost 4 bases, the J end lost 3 bases, and 16 bases lay between the germline ends. Written as DNA, the CDR3 is TGTGCCAGTAGTAAGGACCGTGGCGGGGACTACAATGAGCAGTTCTTC. Protein product: CASSKDRGGDYNEQFF. The full variable domain, its missing parts supplied by reference TRBV19 and TRBJ2-1, is DGGITQSPKYLFRKEGQNVTLSCEQNLNHDAMYWYRQDPGQGLRLIYYSQIVNDFQKGDIAEGYSVSREKKESFPLTVTSAQKNPTAFYLCASSKDRGGDYNEQFFGPGTRLTVL.

This clone was seen a few times. J is TRBJ1-3 and V is TRBV7-5. TRBV7-5 represents a pseudogene. This CDR3 region has 16 residues. The CDR3 here is CASSSQPGQGGNTIYF. CDR3 sequence (DNA): TGTGCCAGCAGCTCGCAGCCGGGGCAGGGTGGAAACACCATATATTTT.

By share, this clone counts as medium-sized. The V and J genes are TRBV19 and TRBJ1-1; D unresolved. Germline CDR1 LNHDA, CDR2 SQIVND (reference sequence). The CDR3 has 13 residues. The ends were cut back, 5 bases at V and 0 bases at J, with 7 bases in the middle. CDR3 protein: CASSVQVNTEAFF. The CDR3 nucleotides are TGTGCCAGTAGTGTCCAAGTGAACACTGAAGCTTTCTTT.